These T cell receptor beta chains were read from a single sample in a study of T-cell memory formation after mild COVID-19. TCRdb re-called the 5' RACE reads through MiXCR, storing one row per CDR3 protein. The sample records hundreds of thousands of distinct CDR3 sequences, roughly a sixth being singletons. Specimen: PBMCs or a T cell subset sorted from them (not recorded which). These receptors originate from an adult woman who had mild COVID-19 (a few samples of this study predate the infection). Cell type and time point are not known. Both conserved end residues are part of each CDR3. The D gene is left open where the match is weak. Not all rows give a size; the values are once, few, many and, for expanded clones, a class.

j_call: TRBJ2-7; d_call: TRBD2; clone_size: .; v_call: TRBV20-1; cdr3_nt: TGCAGTGCTAGTGGAATTAGCGGGAGCAGCGAGCAGTACTTC; cdr3_aa: CSASGISGSSEQYF
j_call: TRBJ2-2; d_call: TRBD1; clone_size: few; v_call: TRBV6-1; cdr3_nt: TGTGCCAGCAGTGCGTGGGACAGGGTTGGGGAGCTGTTTTTT; cdr3_aa: CASSAWDRVGELFF
j_call: TRBJ2-5; d_call: TRBD1; clone_size: few; v_call: TRBV6-4; cdr3_nt: TGTGCCAGCAGTAGGACAGGCCGAGAGACCCAGTACTTC; cdr3_aa: CASSRTGRETQYF
j_call: TRBJ2-3; d_call: .; clone_size: few; v_call: TRBV24-1; cdr3_nt: TGTGCCACCAGTGTCGGAGCAGATACGCAGTATTTT; cdr3_aa: CATSVGADTQYF
j_call: TRBJ2-5; d_call: TRBD2; clone_size: few; v_call: TRBV29-1; cdr3_nt: TGCAGCGTTGAAGATCTAGCGGGAGGGACCCAGTACTTC; cdr3_aa: CSVEDLAGGTQYF
j_call: TRBJ2-1; d_call: TRBD1; clone_size: .; v_call: TRBV6-2/TRBV6-3; cdr3_nt: TGTGCCAGCACGCCAGGACAGGGCCTTATGGATGAGCAGTTCTTC; cdr3_aa: CASTPGQGLMDEQFF
j_call: TRBJ2-4; d_call: TRBD2; clone_size: .; v_call: TRBV13; cdr3_nt: TGTGCCAGCAGCTTAGGCAGGCTAGCGGGCCTCCTAGCCAAAAACATTCAGTACTTC; cdr3_aa: CASSLGRLAGLLAKNIQYF
j_call: TRBJ1-1; d_call: .; clone_size: few; v_call: TRBV7-9; cdr3_nt: TGTGCCAGCAGCTCGGGAATGGGGGGAACTGAAGCTTTCTTT; cdr3_aa: CASSSGMGGTEAFF
j_call: TRBJ2-7; d_call: .; clone_size: few; v_call: TRBV5-1; cdr3_nt: TGCGCCAGCAGCTTGGGGCGGAATGCCTACGAGCAGTACTTC; cdr3_aa: CASSLGRNAYEQYF
j_call: TRBJ1-5; d_call: TRBD1; clone_size: .; v_call: TRBV18; cdr3_nt: TGTGCCAGCTCACCCGGACAGGTGAACAATCAGCCCCAGCATTTT; cdr3_aa: CASSPGQVNNQPQHF
j_call: TRBJ2-7; d_call: TRBD1; clone_size: .; v_call: TRBV19; cdr3_nt: TGTGCCAGTAGTCCCCGGGACAGGGTATCCTACGAGCAGTACTTC; cdr3_aa: CASSPRDRVSYEQYF